This is a list of T cell receptor beta chains from one sample in a study of blood T cell repertoires in COVID-19. Data came from immunoSEQ multiplex PCR; TCRdb stores just in-frame clones and leaves some out. Found here are about 300,000 clones, approximately 90% of them singletons; the top ten hold 5.5% to 8%. The sequenced sample was peripheral blood. The receptors shown here come from a woman in her forties or fifties with COVID-19, enrolled during active disease. CDR3s include the opening cysteine and the closing phenylalanine or tryptophan. Fields, in order: J gene, clone size, D gene, V gene, CDR3 DNA, CDR3 protein. The D gene is left open where the match is weak. Size is stated for part of the rows, as once, few or many counts, or as a class when the clone is expanded.

TRBJ1-1,-,-,TRBV19,TGTGCCAGTAGTATAAGGGCCGGGAGCACTGAAGCTTTCTTT,CASSIRAGSTEAFF
TRBJ2-3,-,TRBD2,TRBV5-1,TGCGCCAGCAGCCCGGGGGGACGGGAAACCGATACGCAGTATTTT,CASSPGGRETDTQYF
TRBJ2-3,-,-,TRBV2,TGTGCCAGCAGTGGGGCTACCCACACAGATACGCAGTATTTT,CASSGATHTDTQYF
TRBJ2-3,-,-,TRBV3-1/TRBV3-2,TGTGCCAGCAGCCCGACTGCCAGCACAGATACGCAGTATTTT,CASSPTASTDTQYF
TRBJ1-2,-,TRBD1,TRBV7-9,TGTGCCAGCAGCCAACCCCTACGGGACAGGGGGTATGGCTACACCTTC,CASSQPLRDRGYGYTF
TRBJ2-4,-,-,TRBV20-1,TGCAGTGCTAGTGGTTTGCAGGGGTTCGATTTAGACATTCAGTACTTC,CSASGLQGFDLDIQYF
TRBJ1-5,-,-,TRBV6-2/TRBV6-3,TGTGCCAGCAGTCCAAAATTAGGACAGTCCCTCGGCAACCACAATCAGCCCCAGCATTTT,CASSPKLGQSLGNHNQPQHF
TRBJ2-3,-,TRBD2,TRBV30,TGTGCCTTTTGCCCGGGGGAGGGAGATACGCAGTATTTT,CAFCPGEGDTQYF
TRBJ2-1,-,TRBD1,TRBV30,TGTGCCTGCTCCAGGGGGAACTACAATGAGCAGTTCTTC,CACSRGNYNEQFF
TRBJ1-2,once,-,TRBV5-1,TGCGCCAGCAGTTCAGGACAGTACTTTTATGGCTACACCTTC,CASSSGQYFYGYTF
TRBJ2-1,-,-,TRBV9,TGTGCCAGCAGCGTAGCCTGGACCGCGGGGAATGAGCAGTTCTTC,CASSVAWTAGNEQFF
TRBJ1-2,-,TRBD1,TRBV11-2,TGTGCCAGCAGCTTAGACGTTAGGACAGGGGGATACGTCTATGGCTACACCTTC,CASSLDVRTGGYVYGYTF
TRBJ2-7,-,-,TRBV7-9,TGTGCCAGCAGTTCCGACTACCCACTTATGGCCTACGAGCAGTACTTC,CASSSDYPLMAYEQYF
TRBJ2-1,once,TRBD2,TRBV6-2/TRBV6-3,TGTGCCAGCAGTAAACCGGCGGGAGGATGGTACAATGAGCAGTTCTTC,CASSKPAGGWYNEQFF
TRBJ2-3,-,-,TRBV10-1,TGCGCCAGCAGTGATTTAGCGGAAGTCACAGATACGCAGTATTTT,CASSDLAEVTDTQYF
TRBJ2-3,-,-,TRBV4-1,TGCGCCAGCAGCCAAGAGTGGCGAGGAGGAGATACGCAGTATTTT,CASSQEWRGGDTQYF
TRBJ1-2,-,TRBD1,TRBV13,TGTGCCAGCAGCTTCGGACAGGGATATGGCTACACCTTC,CASSFGQGYGYTF
TRBJ1-6,once,-,TRBV4-2,TGTGCCAGCAGCCAAGATAGGACAGAGAATAATTCACCCCTCCACTTT,CASSQDRTENNSPLHF
TRBJ1-5,-,TRBD1,TRBV30,TGTGCCTGGGCACGACAGGGCTCGGTCAGCAATCAGCCCCAGCATTTT,CAWARQGSVSNQPQHF
TRBJ2-1,-,TRBD2,TRBV9,TGTGCCAGCAGCGTAGCGACTAGCGGGAACTATGAGCAGTTCTTC,CASSVATSGNYEQFF
TRBJ1-5,-,-,TRBV5-5,TGTGCCAGCAGCTTCGGCAGGGGCGTGTGGGACATGGAGCCCCAGCATTTT,CASSFGRGVWDMEPQHF
TRBJ2-5,-,-,TRBV5-8,TGTGCCAGCAGCTTGGCCATGTTAAAGGGGGTGGAGACCCAGTACTTC,CASSLAMLKGVETQYF
TRBJ2-1,-,TRBD2,TRBV3-1/TRBV3-2,TGTGCCAGCAGCCAAGAGGTTCCCGGGAGGATGAGCTCCTACAATGAGCAGTTCTTC,CASSQEVPGRMSSYNEQFF
TRBJ1-1,-,-,TRBV18,TGTGCCAGCTCACCTCCGGGGGGGGGCTTGAACACTGAAGCTTTCTTT,CASSPPGGGLNTEAFF
TRBJ2-7,-,-,TRBV15,TGTGCCACCAGCAGAGACAGACAGACTTCCTACGAGCAGTACTTC,CATSRDRQTSYEQYF
TRBJ1-1,-,TRBD1,TRBV19,TGTGCCAGTAGTGGAGGGACAGCCATGAACACTGAAGCTTTCTTT,CASSGGTAMNTEAFF
TRBJ1-2,-,-,TRBV27,TGTGCCAGCAGTTTGACAGACCCCGCGAATGGCTACACCTTC,CASSLTDPANGYTF
TRBJ2-7,-,TRBD1,TRBV10-1,TGCGCCAGCAGTTGGGACAGGGAGGCCTACGAGCAGTACTTC,CASSWDREAYEQYF
TRBJ2-1,-,TRBD2,TRBV6-6,TGTGCCAGCAGCTCGAGCGGGAGGGGGAATGAGCAGTTCTTC,CASSSSGRGNEQFF
TRBJ1-2,-,TRBD1,TRBV4-2,TGTGCCAGCAGCCCGGGGACAGTGAACTATGGCTACACCTTC,CASSPGTVNYGYTF
TRBJ2-3,-,TRBD2,TRBV5-1,TGCGCCAGCAGCGGACTAGCGGGCCCAGGGGGCACAGATACGCAGTATTTT,CASSGLAGPGGTDTQYF
TRBJ2-1,-,-,TRBV6-5,TGTGCCAGCAGGCTCTCCGGGACTTACTACAATGAGCAGTTCTTC,CASRLSGTYYNEQFF
TRBJ2-3,once,TRBD2,TRBV6-5,TGTGCCAGCAGTTGGAGTTCCGGGGGGACAGATACGCAGTATTTT,CASSWSSGGTDTQYF
TRBJ1-1,-,-,TRBV7-7,TGTGCTAGCAGCCGGGGAGGGGAGAACACTGAAGCTTTCTTT,CASSRGGENTEAFF
TRBJ2-7,once,TRBD2,TRBV7-6,TGTGCCAGCAGCTTAGTCCCTATCGGCGGCGGGAGGGCCTACGAGCAGTACTTC,CASSLVPIGGGRAYEQYF
TRBJ2-1,-,TRBD1,TRBV5-1,TGCGCCAGCAGATGGACAGGGGGGGATGAGCAGTTCTTC,CASRWTGGDEQFF
TRBJ1-5,-,TRBD1,TRBV10-3,TGTGCCATCAGTGAAAGGGGGACAGGAAATCAGCCCCAGCATTTT,CAISERGTGNQPQHF
TRBJ1-5,-,-,TRBV19,TGTGCCAGTACAGATAGCAATCAGCCCCAGCATTTT,CASTDSNQPQHF
TRBJ2-2,-,TRBD1,TRBV13,TGTGCCAGCAGCTTCGGACAGGCCGCGGCGTACACCGGGGAGCTGTTTTTT,CASSFGQAAAYTGELFF
TRBJ1-1,-,-,TRBV7-2,TGTGCCAGCAGCTTATTAGGCAGTAGGGACATGAACACTGAAGCTTTCTTT,CASSLLGSRDMNTEAFF
TRBJ2-5,once,TRBD2,TRBV15,TGTGCCACCAGCAGAGATCGGGGGGAGCTTGAGACCCAGTACTTC,CATSRDRGELETQYF
TRBJ1-1,-,-,TRBV29-1,TGCAGCTCCCGGGGTTTGGACACTGAAGCTTTCTTT,CSSRGLDTEAFF
TRBJ1-1,-,TRBD1,TRBV7-3,TGTGCCAGCCGCGCCGACAGGGGGACAACAGGTGAAGCTTTCTTT,CASRADRGTTGEAFF
TRBJ1-1,-,TRBD1,TRBV6-2/TRBV6-3,TGTGCCAGCAGCCCAACTACAGGGGCCACTGAAGCTTTCTTT,CASSPTTGATEAFF
TRBJ2-1,-,-,TRBV6-2/TRBV6-3,TGTGCCAGCAGTTACTGGGGGCAGACCGAGCAGTTCTTC,CASSYWGQTEQFF